This is a list of T cell receptor beta chains from one sample in a study of OX40 agonist ivuxolimab in advanced cancers. Assay: immunoSEQ multiplex PCR; the TCRdb copy retains only in-frame clones and omits some. The sample includes 55,000 to 65,000 clones, approximately 89% of them seen just once. Here the sequenced sample was CD4+ or CD8+ T cells sorted from blood, taken in a trial of the OX40 agonist ivuxolimab. The receptors stem from an adult with an advanced solid tumor such as melanoma, head and neck, liver or kidney cancer. The CDR3 runs from the conserved cysteine through the conserved F or W. Each record gives: J gene, clone size, D gene, V gene, CDR3 protein, CDR3 DNA. A D gene is named only where the DNA matches it firmly. Only part of the rows carry a size: once, few, many, or a class if the clone is expanded.

J gene: TRBJ2-3
clone size: NA
D gene: NA
V gene: TRBV6-5
CDR3 protein: CAVGFFTDTQYF
CDR3 DNA: TGTGCCGTTGGGTTTTTCACAGATACGCAGTATTTT

J gene: TRBJ1-5
clone size: NA
D gene: NA
V gene: TRBV21-1
CDR3 protein: CASSNGAQRQPQHF
CDR3 DNA: TGTGCCAGCAGCAATGGGGCGCAGAGGCAGCCCCAGCATTTT

J gene: TRBJ2-7
clone size: NA
D gene: NA
V gene: TRBV9
CDR3 protein: CASSVAGRGYEQYF
CDR3 DNA: TGTGCCAGCAGCGTAGCGGGCAGGGGCTACGAGCAGTACTTC

J gene: TRBJ2-7
clone size: NA
D gene: NA
V gene: TRBV6-1
CDR3 protein: CASSESVGFLSYEQYF
CDR3 DNA: TGTGCCAGCAGTGAATCGGTAGGATTTCTCTCCTACGAGCAGTACTTC

J gene: TRBJ1-6
clone size: NA
D gene: TRBD1
V gene: TRBV6-5
CDR3 protein: CASKIPGQGDSPLHF
CDR3 DNA: TGTGCCAGCAAAATACCGGGACAGGGGGATTCACCCCTCCACTTT

J gene: TRBJ1-4
clone size: NA
D gene: NA
V gene: TRBV19
CDR3 protein: CASSPLLEGEKLFF
CDR3 DNA: TGTGCCAGTAGTCCCCTCCTCGAGGGAGAAAAACTGTTTTTT

J gene: TRBJ2-1
clone size: once
D gene: NA
V gene: TRBV28
CDR3 protein: CASRYIGSSYNEQFF
CDR3 DNA: TGTGCCAGCAGATATATAGGGAGCTCCTACAATGAGCAGTTCTTC

J gene: TRBJ2-2
clone size: NA
D gene: NA
V gene: TRBV5-1
CDR3 protein: CASSLREALGELFF
CDR3 DNA: TGCGCCAGCAGCTTGAGGGAGGCCTTGGGGGAGCTGTTTTTT

J gene: TRBJ2-7
clone size: once
D gene: TRBD1
V gene: TRBV28
CDR3 protein: CTSRGDRASYEQYF
CDR3 DNA: TGTACCAGCAGGGGAGACAGGGCTTCCTACGAGCAGTACTTC

J gene: TRBJ2-1
clone size: NA
D gene: NA
V gene: TRBV10-2
CDR3 protein: CASSGSEQFF
CDR3 DNA: TGCGCCAGCAGTGGTAGTGAGCAGTTCTTC

J gene: TRBJ1-1
clone size: once
D gene: NA
V gene: TRBV28
CDR3 protein: CASTLMNTEAFF
CDR3 DNA: TGTGCCAGCACCTTAATGAACACTGAAGCTTTCTTT

J gene: TRBJ2-2
clone size: NA
D gene: TRBD1
V gene: TRBV2
CDR3 protein: CASRTQGATNTGELFF
CDR3 DNA: TGTGCCAGCCGCACCCAGGGGGCTACGAACACCGGGGAGCTGTTTTTT

J gene: TRBJ1-1
clone size: NA
D gene: NA
V gene: TRBV4-1
CDR3 protein: CASSQVLLENTEAFF
CDR3 DNA: TGCGCCAGCAGCCAAGTATTGTTAGAGAACACTGAAGCTTTCTTT

J gene: TRBJ2-6
clone size: NA
D gene: NA
V gene: TRBV29-1
CDR3 protein: CSVESSGANVLTF
CDR3 DNA: TGCAGCGTTGAGAGCTCTGGGGCCAACGTCCTGACTTTC

J gene: TRBJ2-1
clone size: NA
D gene: NA
V gene: TRBV7-8
CDR3 protein: CASSLAGAREQFF
CDR3 DNA: TGTGCCAGCAGCTTAGCGGGGGCACGAGAGCAGTTCTTC

J gene: TRBJ1-6
clone size: few
D gene: NA
V gene: TRBV27
CDR3 protein: CASRPGPSNSPLHF
CDR3 DNA: TGTGCCAGCAGACCGGGACCGAGTAATTCACCCCTCCACTTT

J gene: TRBJ1-3
clone size: NA
D gene: TRBD1
V gene: TRBV28
CDR3 protein: CASSFLQGTGNTIYF
CDR3 DNA: TGTGCCAGCAGTTTCCTACAGGGGACTGGAAACACCATATATTTT

J gene: TRBJ1-3
clone size: NA
D gene: NA
V gene: TRBV5-1
CDR3 protein: CASSGSDRMNSGNTIYF
CDR3 DNA: TGCGCCAGCAGCGGCTCGGACAGAATGAACTCTGGAAACACCATATATTTT

J gene: TRBJ1-1
clone size: NA
D gene: NA
V gene: TRBV5-1
CDR3 protein: CASSLTDHQNTEAFF
CDR3 DNA: TGCGCCAGCAGCCTAACGGACCACCAAAACACTGAAGCTTTCTTT

J gene: TRBJ2-7
clone size: NA
D gene: NA
V gene: TRBV2
CDR3 protein: CASSEDRDAYEQYF
CDR3 DNA: TGTGCCAGCAGTGAAGACAGGGATGCCTACGAGCAGTACTTC

J gene: TRBJ2-5
clone size: NA
D gene: TRBD2
V gene: TRBV6-1
CDR3 protein: CASRAGTSGQETQYF
CDR3 DNA: TGTGCCAGCAGGGCCGGGACTAGCGGCCAAGAGACCCAGTACTTC

J gene: TRBJ2-2
clone size: NA
D gene: NA
V gene: TRBV9
CDR3 protein: CASSVAGGFTGELFF
CDR3 DNA: TGTGCCAGCAGCGTAGCGGGGGGCTTCACCGGGGAGCTGTTTTTT

J gene: TRBJ1-2
clone size: NA
D gene: NA
V gene: TRBV1
CDR3 protein: CTSSQDPTRQARPECYTF
CDR3 DNA: TGCACCAGCAGCCAAGATCCCACTAGACAGGCCCGCCCGGAATGCTACACCTTC

J gene: TRBJ1-1
clone size: once
D gene: NA
V gene: TRBV30
CDR3 protein: CAWSVMAVEAFF
CDR3 DNA: TGTGCCTGGAGTGTAATGGCTGTAGAAGCTTTCTTT

J gene: TRBJ1-1
clone size: NA
D gene: NA
V gene: TRBV9
CDR3 protein: CASSLSSGEGAFF
CDR3 DNA: TGTGCCAGCAGCCTCTCATCGGGGGAGGGAGCTTTCTTT

J gene: TRBJ2-1
clone size: NA
D gene: NA
V gene: TRBV6-1
CDR3 protein: CASSGLGGLDEQFF
CDR3 DNA: TGTGCCAGCAGTGGGCTAGGGGGGTTGGATGAGCAGTTCTTC

J gene: TRBJ1-3
clone size: NA
D gene: NA
V gene: TRBV6-5
CDR3 protein: CASSYGNTIYF
CDR3 DNA: TGTGCCAGCAGTTATGGAAACACCATATATTTT

J gene: TRBJ1-1
clone size: NA
D gene: NA
V gene: TRBV19
CDR3 protein: CASSDQLNTEAFF
CDR3 DNA: TGTGCCAGTAGCGATCAGCTGAACACTGAAGCTTTCTTT

J gene: TRBJ1-4
clone size: NA
D gene: NA
V gene: TRBV18
CDR3 protein: CASSRYGQLNEKLFF
CDR3 DNA: TGTGCCAGTTCCAGGTACGGACAGCTTAATGAAAAACTGTTTTTT

J gene: TRBJ1-5
clone size: NA
D gene: NA
V gene: TRBV5-1
CDR3 protein: CASSLGTATNQPQHF
CDR3 DNA: TGCGCCAGCAGCTTGGGGACGGCCACCAATCAGCCCCAGCATTTT

J gene: TRBJ1-4
clone size: NA
D gene: NA
V gene: TRBV13
CDR3 protein: CASSLGITELFF
CDR3 DNA: TGTGCCAGCAGCTTAGGTATCACGGAACTGTTTTTT

J gene: TRBJ2-3
clone size: NA
D gene: NA
V gene: TRBV4-1
CDR3 protein: CASSPGPGTDTQYF
CDR3 DNA: TGCGCCAGCAGCCCGGGTCCCGGCACAGATACGCAGTATTTT

J gene: TRBJ1-2
clone size: NA
D gene: NA
V gene: TRBV7-2
CDR3 protein: CASRDKDGFTYGYTF
CDR3 DNA: TGTGCCAGCAGGGATAAGGACGGATTCACCTATGGCTACACCTTC

J gene: TRBJ2-3
clone size: NA
D gene: TRBD2
V gene: TRBV19
CDR3 protein: CASSRGLADFTDTQYF
CDR3 DNA: TGTGCCAGTAGTCGAGGACTAGCGGATTTCACAGATACGCAGTATTTT

J gene: TRBJ1-2
clone size: NA
D gene: TRBD1
V gene: TRBV4-1
CDR3 protein: CASSQDADRGWGGYTF
CDR3 DNA: TGCGCCAGCAGCCAAGATGCAGACAGGGGTTGGGGTGGCTACACCTTC

J gene: TRBJ1-5
clone size: NA
D gene: TRBD1
V gene: TRBV5-6
CDR3 protein: CASSADREGGSNQPQHF
CDR3 DNA: TGTGCCAGCAGCGCGGACAGGGAGGGTGGTAGCAATCAGCCCCAGCATTTT

J gene: TRBJ1-2
clone size: NA
D gene: TRBD1
V gene: TRBV4-2
CDR3 protein: CASSQEGQGYGYTF
CDR3 DNA: TGTGCCAGCAGCCAAGAGGGACAGGGGTATGGCTACACCTTC

J gene: TRBJ1-1
clone size: NA
D gene: TRBD1
V gene: TRBV19
CDR3 protein: CASSLQGFNTEAFF
CDR3 DNA: TGTGCCAGTAGTCTACAGGGGTTTAACACTGAAGCTTTCTTT

J gene: TRBJ2-7
clone size: NA
D gene: NA
V gene: TRBV4-2
CDR3 protein: CASSQDGPAPMVSYEQYF
CDR3 DNA: TGTGCCAGCAGCCAAGATGGTCCAGCCCCTATGGTCTCCTACGAGCAGTACTTC

J gene: TRBJ1-1
clone size: NA
D gene: NA
V gene: TRBV7-9
CDR3 protein: CASTLGTAGTEAFF
CDR3 DNA: TGTGCCAGCACCCTAGGGACTGCGGGGACTGAAGCTTTCTTT

J gene: TRBJ1-5
clone size: NA
D gene: NA
V gene: TRBV27
CDR3 protein: CASSLSSRGGQPQHF
CDR3 DNA: TGTGCCAGCAGTTTATCGAGCAGGGGTGGTCAGCCCCAGCATTTT

J gene: TRBJ1-2
clone size: NA
D gene: TRBD1
V gene: TRBV14
CDR3 protein: CASTSSPGQGSYGYTF
CDR3 DNA: TGTGCCAGCACTTCTTCTCCGGGACAGGGAAGCTATGGCTACACCTTC

J gene: TRBJ2-7
clone size: NA
D gene: NA
V gene: TRBV27
CDR3 protein: CASSLSYWSSYEQYF
CDR3 DNA: TGTGCCAGCAGTTTATCGTACTGGAGCTCCTACGAGCAGTACTTC

J gene: TRBJ2-2
clone size: NA
D gene: NA
V gene: TRBV29-1
CDR3 protein: CSVVPANTGELFF
CDR3 DNA: TGCAGCGTTGTCCCCGCGAACACCGGGGAGCTGTTTTTT

J gene: TRBJ1-3
clone size: NA
D gene: NA
V gene: TRBV11-2
CDR3 protein: CASSGSWGAVDTIYF
CDR3 DNA: TGTGCCAGCAGCGGAAGTTGGGGGGCGGTGGACACCATATATTTT

J gene: TRBJ1-2
clone size: once
D gene: NA
V gene: TRBV9
CDR3 protein: CASSIAHGGYGYTF
CDR3 DNA: TGTGCCAGCAGCATAGCCCACGGGGGGTATGGCTACACCTTC

J gene: TRBJ2-7
clone size: NA
D gene: TRBD1
V gene: TRBV6-1
CDR3 protein: CASSASGTGFDEQYF
CDR3 DNA: TGTGCCAGCAGTGCTTCCGGGACAGGGTTCGACGAGCAGTACTTC

J gene: TRBJ2-7
clone size: NA
D gene: NA
V gene: TRBV9
CDR3 protein: CASSTGVSYEQYF
CDR3 DNA: TGTGCCAGCAGCACCGGGGTTAGCTACGAGCAGTACTTC

J gene: TRBJ2-1
clone size: NA
D gene: TRBD2
V gene: TRBV11-2
CDR3 protein: CASSESPGLGAVGQFF
CDR3 DNA: TGTGCCAGCAGCGAATCACCGGGACTAGGGGCGGTGGGGCAGTTCTTC

J gene: TRBJ1-2
clone size: NA
D gene: NA
V gene: TRBV7-6
CDR3 protein: CASSARDNYGYTF
CDR3 DNA: TGTGCCAGCAGCGCCAGGGATAACTATGGCTACACCTTC